This T cell receptor (beta chain) was sequenced in a study of CD8+CD57+ T cells in acquired aplastic anemia. For the study at large: Isolated CD4+ and CD8+ cells, once sorted, yielded DNA averaging approximately 3 ug. Points from the study as a whole: Shared by patients and controls, 25 to 30 CD8+ CDR3s were abundant in patients. CD8+ Simpson's diversity showed no significant patient-control difference.

CDR1 is SGHNT, CDR2 YENEEA, per germline. The CDR3 has 15 amino acids. With 0 bases removed from V and 13 bases from J, the gap between germline ends came to 16 bases. Using genomic DNA as the template, TCR beta VDJ and CDR3 profiling was carried out. Using its own MiXCR run on the reads, TCRdb lists one record per CDR3 protein. The sample shows about 270,000 distinct CDR3 sequences, roughly 80% of them seen only once. An expansion of CD8+CD57+ cells by flow cytometry had been shown in patients chosen for sequencing. In regard to this clonotype: As yet, its antigen is unknown.

The chain recombines TRBV11-3 with TRBJ1-6; D is undetermined. The sample consisted of sorted CD4+, CD8+, or CD8+CD57+ T cells (not recorded which) from PBMCs. The receptor's source is a human donor with aplastic anemia. The CDR3 region is CASSLDRRERSPLHF. The CDR3, as DNA: TGTGCCAGCAGCTTAGATCGGAGAGAGCGATCCCCCCTCCACTTT.